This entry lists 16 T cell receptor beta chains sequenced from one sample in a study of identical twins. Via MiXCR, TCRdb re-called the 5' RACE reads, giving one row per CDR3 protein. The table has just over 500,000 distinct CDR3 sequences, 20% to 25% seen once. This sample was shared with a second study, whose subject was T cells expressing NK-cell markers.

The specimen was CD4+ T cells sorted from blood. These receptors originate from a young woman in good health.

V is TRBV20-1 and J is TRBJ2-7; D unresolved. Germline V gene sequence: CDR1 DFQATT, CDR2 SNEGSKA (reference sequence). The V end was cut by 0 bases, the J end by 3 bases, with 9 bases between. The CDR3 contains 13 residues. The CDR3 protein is CSARDPGGYEQYF. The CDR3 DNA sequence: TGCAGTGCTAGAGATCCCGGCGGCTACGAGCAGTACTTC.

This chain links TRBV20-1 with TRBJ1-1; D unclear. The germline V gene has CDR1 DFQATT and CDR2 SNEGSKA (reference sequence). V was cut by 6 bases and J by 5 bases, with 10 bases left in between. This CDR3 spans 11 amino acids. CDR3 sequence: CSARPRTEAFF. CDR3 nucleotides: TGCAGTGCACGACCCCGAACTGAAGCTTTCTTT.

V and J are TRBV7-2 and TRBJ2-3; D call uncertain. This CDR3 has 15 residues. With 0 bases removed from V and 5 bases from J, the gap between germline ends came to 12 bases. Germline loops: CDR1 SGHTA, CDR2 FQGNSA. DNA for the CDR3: TGTGCCAGCAGCTTAGCCCAAGGCCGTCGAGATACGCAGTATTTT. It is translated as CASSLAQGRRDTQYF. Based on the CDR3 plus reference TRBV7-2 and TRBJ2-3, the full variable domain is GAGVSQSPSNKVTEKGKDVELRCDPISGHTALYWYRQSLGQGLEFLIYFQGNSAPDKSGLPSDRFSAERTGGSVSTLTIQRTQQEDSAVYLCASSLAQGRRDTQYFGPGTRLTVL.

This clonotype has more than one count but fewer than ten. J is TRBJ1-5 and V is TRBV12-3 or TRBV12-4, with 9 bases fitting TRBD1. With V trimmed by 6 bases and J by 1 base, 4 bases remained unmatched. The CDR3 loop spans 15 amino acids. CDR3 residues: CASRETGGSNQPQHF. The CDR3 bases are TGTGCCAGCAGGGAGACAGGGGGGAGCAATCAGCCCCAGCATTTT.

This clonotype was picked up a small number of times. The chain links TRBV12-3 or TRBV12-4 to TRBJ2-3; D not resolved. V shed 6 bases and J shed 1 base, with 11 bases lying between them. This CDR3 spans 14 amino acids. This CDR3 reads CASSPFRGTDTQYF. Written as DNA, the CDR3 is TGTGCCAGCAGCCCCTTCCGCGGCACAGATACGCAGTATTTT.

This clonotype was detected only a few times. The CDR3 nucleotides read TGCGCCAGCAGCCGCAGTGGGACGGAGAACTATGGCTACACCTTC. Protein product: CASSRSGTENYGYTF. This chain joins TRBV5-1 and TRBJ1-2, with a weak D call TRBD1 (5 bases). The CDR3 is 15 amino acids. Germline V gene lookup returns CDR1 SGHRS and CDR2 YFSETQ. V was cut by 4 bases and J by 2 bases, with 15 bases left in between.

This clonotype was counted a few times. The CDR3: CATSRRTGGFRATGELFF. The CDR3 DNA is TGTGCCACCAGCAGGAGGACAGGGGGCTTTAGGGCTACCGGGGAGCTGTTTTTT. V and J are TRBV15 and TRBJ2-2; 11 positions match TRBD1. The CDR3 is 18 residues long. Trimming removed 3 bases from V and 5 bases from J; junction bases left unmatched: 11. Germline CDR1 and CDR2: LNHNV and YYDKDF (reference sequence).

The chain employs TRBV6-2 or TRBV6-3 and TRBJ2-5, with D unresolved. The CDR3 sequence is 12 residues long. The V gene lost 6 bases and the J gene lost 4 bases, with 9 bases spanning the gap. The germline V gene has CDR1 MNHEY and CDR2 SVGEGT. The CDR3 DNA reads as TGTGCCAGCAGCCCTACCCTAGAGACCCAGTACTTC. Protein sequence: CASSPTLETQYF.

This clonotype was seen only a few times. CDR3 sequence: CAISMDPQETQYF. As DNA, the CDR3 is TGTGCCATCAGCATGGACCCCCAAGAGACCCAGTACTTC. The chain carries TRBV10-3 and TRBJ2-5; D call uncertain. The germline V gene encodes CDR1 ENHRY and CDR2 SYGVKD. The CDR3 has 13 amino acids. V was shortened by 6 bases and J by 1 base, with 9 bases between the two germline ends.

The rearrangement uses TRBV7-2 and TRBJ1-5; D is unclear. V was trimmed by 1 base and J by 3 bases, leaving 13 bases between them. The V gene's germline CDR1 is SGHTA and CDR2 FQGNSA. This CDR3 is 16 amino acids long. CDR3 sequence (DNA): TGTGCCAGCAGCTTAGAACGGCATTCTTTCAATCAGCCCCAGCATTTT. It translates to CASSLERHSFNQPQHF. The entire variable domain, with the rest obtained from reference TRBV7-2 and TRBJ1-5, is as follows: GAGVSQSPSNKVTEKGKDVELRCDPISGHTALYWYRQSLGQGLEFLIYFQGNSAPDKSGLPSDRFSAERTGGSVSTLTIQRTQQEDSAVYLCASSLERHSFNQPQHFGDGTRLSIL.

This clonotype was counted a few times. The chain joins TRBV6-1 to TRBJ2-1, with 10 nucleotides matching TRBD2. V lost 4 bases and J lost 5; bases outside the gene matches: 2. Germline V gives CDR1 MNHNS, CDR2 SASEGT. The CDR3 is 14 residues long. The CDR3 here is CASSGSGGDNEQFF. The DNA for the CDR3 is TGTGCCAGCAGTGGAAGCGGGGGGGACAATGAGCAGTTCTTC.

CDR3 nucleotides: TGCAGTGCTAGAGTACTAGCGGGGGACCTTCAAGAGACCCAGTACTTC. Translating it yields CSARVLAGDLQETQYF. The J gene is TRBJ2-5, the V gene TRBV20-1; 11 positions match TRBD2. The J segment lost 2 bases and the V segment lost 1 base, leaving 6 bases of the junction unmatched. Looked up from germline, CDR1 is DFQATT and CDR2 is SNEGSKA (reference sequence). The CDR3 has 16 residues.

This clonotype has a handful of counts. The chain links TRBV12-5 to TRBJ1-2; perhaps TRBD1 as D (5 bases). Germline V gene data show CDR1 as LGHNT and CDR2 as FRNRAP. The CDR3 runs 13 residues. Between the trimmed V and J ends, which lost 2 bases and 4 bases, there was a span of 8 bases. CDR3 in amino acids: CASGLTGGYGYTF. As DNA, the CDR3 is TGTGCTAGTGGTTTGACCGGGGGCTATGGCTACACCTTC.

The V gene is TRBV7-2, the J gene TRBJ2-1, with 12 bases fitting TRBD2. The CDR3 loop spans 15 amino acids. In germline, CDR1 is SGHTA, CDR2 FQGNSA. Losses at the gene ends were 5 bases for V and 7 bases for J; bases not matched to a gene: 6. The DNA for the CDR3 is TGTGCCAGCAGCGCTCCGGGACTAGCGGGTAATGAGCAGTTCTTC. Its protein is CASSAPGLAGNEQFF.

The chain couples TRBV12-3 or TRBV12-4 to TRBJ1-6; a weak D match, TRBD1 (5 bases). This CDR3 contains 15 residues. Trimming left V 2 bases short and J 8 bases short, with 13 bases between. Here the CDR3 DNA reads TGTGCCAGCAGTTTAATCGGGGGAGGGGATTCACCCCTCCACTTT. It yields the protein CASSLIGGGDSPLHF.

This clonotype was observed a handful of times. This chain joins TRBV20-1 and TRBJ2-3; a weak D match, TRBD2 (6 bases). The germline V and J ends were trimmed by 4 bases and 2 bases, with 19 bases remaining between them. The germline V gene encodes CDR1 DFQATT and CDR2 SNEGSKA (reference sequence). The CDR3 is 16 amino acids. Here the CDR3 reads CSATDPMGRNTDTQYF. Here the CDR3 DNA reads TGCAGTGCTACAGACCCCATGGGGAGGAACACAGATACGCAGTATTTT.